These 18 T cell receptor beta chains were sequenced from one sample in a study of PD-L1 blockade in urothelial cancer. Method: immunoSEQ multiplex PCR; TCRdb's copy keeps in-frame clones and lacks some. Among around 71,000 clones listed, around 81% were seen once. This sample's time point: pretreatment peripheral blood. The sample was PBMCs, taken around atezolizumab (anti-PD-L1) treatment. The receptors stem from a man aged 35 to 55 with urothelial cancer.

V usage is TRBV7-8 and J usage is TRBJ2-3, with 13 bases aligning to TRBD2. Germline V gives CDR1 SGHVS, CDR2 FQNEAQ. This CDR3 comprises 17 residues. V shed 9 bases, J shed 0 bases, and the junction held 9 bases outside the gene matches. The chain's CDR3 is CASYGTSGASSTDTQYF. In DNA, the CDR3 is TGTGCCAGTTACGGGACTAGCGGGGCTTCTAGCACAGATACGCAGTATTTT.

The chain couples TRBV7-8 to TRBJ2-1; 10 nucleotides align to TRBD2. CDR1 and CDR2 (germline): SGHVS, FQNEAQ. After removal of 2 bases from V and 15 bases from J, the junction contained 10 bases not matched to a gene. The CDR3 spans 14 residues. CDR3 amino acids: CASSLNPSGSSPFF. The CDR3 DNA reads TGTGCCAGCAGCTTAAACCCTAGCGGGAGTTCCCCGTTCTTC.

This clone was seen more than once but under ten times. This sequence joins TRBV6-1 and TRBJ2-7; TRBD2 might be the D (5 bases). CDR3 length: 13 amino acids. The germline V and J ends were trimmed by 6 bases and 3 bases, with 12 bases remaining between them. Germline loops: CDR1 MNHNS, CDR2 SASEGT. CDR3 amino acids: CASRPLAGYEQYF. The CDR3 bases are TGTGCCAGCAGACCTCTTGCGGGCTACGAGCAGTACTTC.

The genes are TRBV2 and TRBJ1-2; TRBD1 matches 9 bases. From germline, CDR1 is SNHLY and CDR2 FYNNEI. The J segment lost 5 bases and the V segment lost 7 bases, leaving 5 bases of the junction unmatched. This CDR3 comprises 13 residues. Written as DNA, the CDR3 is TGTGCCAGCACCGGACAGGGGTGGTATGGCTACACCTTC. Its protein product is CASTGQGWYGYTF.

The chain recombines TRBV6-5 with TRBJ1-4; tentatively, D is TRBD1 (6 bases). Germline CDR1 reads MNHEY; CDR2 reads SVGAGI. V lost 2 bases and J lost 5, with 15 bases in between. The CDR3 runs to 16 residues. The CDR3: CASSYRRTGPNEKLFF. CDR3 sequence (DNA): TGTGCCAGCAGTTACCGGCGCACAGGGCCCAATGAAAAACTGTTTTTT.

The chain links TRBV2 to TRBJ1-1; 8 bases agree with TRBD1. The junction had 7 bases not matched to a gene; V was cut back by 4 bases and J by 6 bases. The CDR3 length is 14 residues. CDR1 is SNHLY and CDR2 is FYNNEI in the germline V gene. CDR3 in DNA: TGTGCCAGCAGTGTATTCCCGGGACAGGCTGAAGCTTTCTTT. This translates into CASSVFPGQAEAFF.

The CDR3 here is CSARGANEQFF. The CDR3 nucleotides are TGCAGTGCTAGAGGCGCGAATGAGCAGTTCTTC. The chain recombines TRBV20-1 with TRBJ2-1; unclear D gene. There are 11 residues in the CDR3. The germline V and J ends were trimmed by 1 base and 7 bases, with 5 bases remaining between them. CDR1 is DFQATT and CDR2 is SNEGSKA in the germline V gene (reference sequence).

The rearrangement joins TRBV30 to TRBJ2-7; TRBD2 aligns across 8 bases. Unmatched junction bases numbered 0, after V lost 3 bases and J lost 2 bases. The CDR3 contains 12 residues. CDR1 and CDR2 (germline): GTSNPN, SVGIG (reference sequence). CDR3 loop: CAWRGLAYEQYF. CDR3 DNA sequence: TGTGCCTGGAGGGGACTAGCCTACGAGCAGTACTTC.

The V call is TRBV9, the J call TRBJ2-1; D uncertain. The CDR3 loop spans 15 amino acids. The germline V gene encodes CDR1 SGDLS and CDR2 YYNGEE. V dropped 0 bases and J dropped 3 bases, with 10 bases sitting between them. CDR3 sequence (DNA): TGTGCCAGCAGCGTAGAGCCGGTGATCTACAATGAGCAGTTCTTC. Translated, it gives CASSVEPVIYNEQFF.

This chain links TRBV28 with TRBJ2-1, with D possibly being TRBD2 (5 bases). The CDR3 consists of 13 residues. Trimming pared 3 bases from V and 6 bases from J, leaving 9 bases between. Germline V gene data show CDR1 as MDHEN and CDR2 as SYDVKM. The CDR3 DNA sequence: TGTGCCAGCAGTTTGGGAGCGCCCAATGAGCAGTTCTTC. This codes for CASSLGAPNEQFF.

The chain uses TRBV5-4 and TRBJ1-2; 7 bases align to TRBD1. The CDR3 runs 15 residues. The germline V gene has CDR1 SGHNT and CDR2 YYREEE (reference sequence). With 0 bases clipped from V and 5 bases from J, the junction kept 7 bases outside the gene matches. CDR3 region: CASSLDRGGGYGYTF. In nucleotides, the CDR3 is TGTGCCAGCAGCTTGGACAGGGGAGGAGGTTATGGCTACACCTTC.

The chain couples TRBV6-1 to TRBJ2-7; 8 bases are shared with TRBD2. This CDR3 has 14 residues. The ends lost 5 bases at V and 4 bases at J; junction bases unmatched: 7. CDR1 is MNHNS, CDR2 SASEGT, per germline. CDR3 bases: TGTGCCAGCAGTCCCTCGACTAGCGTTTACGAGCAGTACTTC. The encoded protein is CASSPSTSVYEQYF.

Ten or more counts support this clone. The rearrangement uses TRBV14 and TRBJ2-7, with a tentative D call TRBD1 (5 bases). Germline V gives CDR1 SGHDN, CDR2 FVKESK. This CDR3 contains 13 residues. V was trimmed by 4 bases and J by 6 bases, leaving 13 bases between them. CDR3 region: CASSPFQGSEQYF. The CDR3 DNA reads as TGTGCCAGCAGCCCTTTCCAGGGATCCGAGCAGTACTTC.

The chain has TRBV4-2 and TRBJ2-7; D might be TRBD2 (5 bases). The V gene's germline CDR1 is LGHNA and CDR2 YNFKEQ. The CDR3 is made up of 15 amino acids. V lost 1 base and J 2 bases, leaving 12 bases between the germline ends. This chain's CDR3 is CASSQVEVSAYEQYF. CDR3 nucleotides: TGTGCCAGCAGCCAAGTGGAGGTGTCTGCCTACGAGCAGTACTTC.

The rearrangement links TRBV6-5 to TRBJ2-1; D may be TRBD2 (5 bases). The CDR3 loop spans 14 amino acids. CDR1 is MNHEY, CDR2 SVGAGI, per germline. Trimming left V 0 bases short and J 5 bases short, with 8 bases between. DNA of the CDR3: TGTGCCAGCAGTTACTCGAGGGTAGACAATGAGCAGTTCTTC. The encoded protein is CASSYSRVDNEQFF.

The chain links TRBV6-1 to TRBJ1-5; TRBD1 might be the D (6 bases). CDR1 is MNHNS, CDR2 SASEGT, per germline. Trimming removed 0 bases at V and 6 bases at J, with 21 bases between. This CDR3 is built from 18 residues. CDR3 sequence (DNA): TGTGCCAGCAGTGAAGCGCTTCGGGGTGTGGGGGCGCGTCAGCCCCAGCATTTT. It translates to CASSEALRGVGARQPQHF.

The gene calls are TRBV16 and TRBJ2-3; maybe TRBD2 (6 bases). This CDR3 spans 14 amino acids. Looked up from germline, CDR1 is KGHSY and CDR2 is FQNENV. Between the trimmed V and J ends, which lost 3 bases and 3 bases, there was a span of 10 bases. CDR3 region: CASSQAGRTDTQYF. The DNA for the CDR3 is TGTGCCAGCAGCCAGGCGGGACGGACAGATACGCAGTATTTT. Based on the CDR3 plus reference TRBV16 and TRBJ2-3, the full variable domain is GEEVAQTPKHLVRGEGQKAKLYCAPIKGHSYVFWYQQVLKNEFKFLISFQNENVFDETGMPKERFSAKCLPNSPCSLEIQATKLEDSAVYFCASSQAGRTDTQYFGPGTRLTVL.

The V and J genes are TRBV6-5 and TRBJ2-2; D is ambiguous. CDR3 size: 14 residues. Between the trimmed V and J ends, which lost 2 bases and 3 bases, there was a span of 7 bases. Looked up from germline, CDR1 is MNHEY and CDR2 is SVGAGI. The CDR3 region has the DNA TGTGCCAGCAGTTACCGGCAGGACACCGGGGAGCTGTTTTTT. Protein product: CASSYRQDTGELFF.